This passage covers 19 T cell receptor beta chains from one sample sequenced in a study of T cell responses to AZD1222 COVID-19 vaccine (dated by TCRdb to about 2021). Library prep was done by the immunoSEQ multiplex PCR assay. This immuneACCESS table, as held by TCRdb, lists in-frame sequences with V and J called but not all clones. Of the missing ones, under half trace to an unresolved V gene in checked studies; the others have no known cause. For this sample the table gives some 60,000 clones, of which about 86% were detected only once. Jointly, the top ten make up 6.9% of the sample. The time point label on this specimen signifies: about 28 days (+/-7) after the second vaccine dose. The sample in question was peripheral blood, obtained 28 days after the second AZD1222 dose. These receptor sequences come from an adult who received the AZD1222 COVID-19 vaccine.

J is TRBJ2-7 and V is TRBV19; tentatively, D is TRBD1 or TRBD2 (5 bases each). Germline CDR1 reads LNHDA; CDR2 reads SQIVND (reference sequence). CDR3 length: 17 residues. V lost 5 bases to trimming and J lost 2 bases, with 22 bases between them. DNA of the CDR3: TGTGCCAGTAGTCAAAAACCCCAGGCAGGGACCCCCTACGAGCAGTACTTC. Amino acid sequence: CASSQKPQAGTPYEQYF.

The rearrangement joins TRBV28 to TRBJ1-1; TRBD1 aligns across 7 bases. CDR1 and CDR2 (germline): MDHEN, SYDVKM. J was trimmed by 2 bases and V by 8 bases; bases with no gene match: 2. The CDR3 has 12 residues. CDR3 DNA sequence: TGTGCCAGCCGAGGGGGCAACACTGAAGCTTTCTTT. Translating it yields CASRGGNTEAFF.

This clone was observed a handful of times. The J gene is TRBJ1-4, the V gene TRBV10-1, with 7 bases matching TRBD1. The CDR3 spans 15 residues. V lost 7 bases, J lost 8 bases, and 13 bases stayed unmatched. Germline CDR1 reads WNHNN; CDR2 reads SYGVQD (reference sequence). This CDR3 is CASKRGLEVVEKLFF. CDR3 nucleotides: TGCGCCAGCAAGAGGGGGCTCGAGGTGGTAGAAAAACTGTTTTTT.

The J gene is TRBJ2-1, the V gene TRBV15; 7 positions agree with TRBD2. CDR3 size: 15 residues. V lost 1 base and J lost 3; bases outside the gene matches: 3. Germline CDR1 reads LNHNV; CDR2 reads YYDKDF (reference sequence). CDR3 sequence: CATSRGGGSYNEQFF. The CDR3, as DNA: TGTGCCACCAGCAGAGGGGGGGGGAGCTACAATGAGCAGTTCTTC. The full variable domain, with the rest looked up from reference TRBV15 and TRBJ2-1, is DAMVIQNPRYQVTQFGKPVTLSCSQTLNHNVMYWYQQKSSQAPKLLFHYYDKDFNNEADTPDNFQSRRPNTSFCFLDIRSPGLGDTAMYLCATSRGGGSYNEQFFGPGTRLTVL.

CDR3 coding DNA: TGTGCCAGCGTAAATCTAGCGGGAGGGATCTACGAGCAGTACTTC. Translation gives CASVNLAGGIYEQYF. The chain couples TRBV28 to TRBJ2-7; TRBD2 agrees at 12 bases. CDR3 length: 15 amino acids. CDR1 MDHEN and CDR2 SYDVKM come from the germline V gene. V was pared by 8 bases and J by 3 bases, with 8 bases of the junction left unmatched.

This chain uses TRBV3-1 (or the pseudogene TRBV3-2) with TRBJ2-7, with D perhaps matching TRBD2 (5 bases). The CDR3 has 15 residues. V lost 4 bases, J lost 0 bases, and 13 bases lay in between. Germline CDR1 is LGHDT and CDR2 is YNNKEL (reference sequence). The CDR3 region has the DNA TGTGCCAGCAGCCCGAGGGTAGTGACCTCCTACGAGCAGTACTTC. Amino acids: CASSPRVVTSYEQYF.

The rearrangement uses TRBV6-2 or TRBV6-3 and TRBJ1-5, with no clear D. The CDR3 runs to 15 residues. Looked up from germline, CDR1 is MNHEY and CDR2 is SVGEGT. V was clipped by 0 bases and J by 0 bases, with 6 bases between them. DNA of the CDR3: TGTGCCAGCAGTTACTCGAGGTTTAGCAATCAGCCCCAGCATTTT. This codes for CASSYSRFSNQPQHF.

The chain recombines TRBV5-1 with TRBJ1-2; 8 bases agree with TRBD1. This CDR3 contains 15 residues. CDR1 and CDR2 from the germline V gene are SGHRS and YFSETQ. Trimming took 3 bases from V and 1 from J; bases not matched to a gene: 5. The CDR3 loop is CASSYGQGGNYGYTF. In DNA form, the CDR3 reads TGCGCCAGCAGCTACGGACAGGGAGGTAACTATGGCTACACCTTC.

The CDR3 protein is CASSPGQPQHF. The CDR3 DNA follows: TGTGCCAGCAGCCCGGGTCAGCCCCAGCATTTT. This chain connects TRBV28 to TRBJ1-5, with D hard to call. Per germline, CDR1 MDHEN and CDR2 SYDVKM. The CDR3 runs to 11 residues. V was clipped by 6 bases and J by 6 bases, with 6 bases between them. Full variable domain (missing parts from reference TRBV28 and TRBJ1-5): DVKVTQSSRYLVKRTGEKVFLECVQDMDHENMFWYRQDPGLGLRLIYFSYDVKMKEKGDIPEGYSVSREKKERFSLILESASTNQTSMYLCASSPGQPQHFGDGTRLSIL.

V and J are TRBV2 and TRBJ2-3; no reliable D call. Germline V gene data show CDR1 as SNHLY and CDR2 as FYNNEI. CDR3 length equals 14 residues. The germline V and J ends were trimmed by 1 base and 5 bases, with 10 bases remaining between them. The CDR3 region is CASSEGPLRDTQYF. DNA of the CDR3: TGTGCCAGCAGTGAAGGCCCCTTGCGAGATACGCAGTATTTT.

V and J are TRBV6-6 and TRBJ1-2; D gene uncertain. This CDR3 has 16 residues. V dropped 2 bases and J dropped 2 bases, with 15 bases sitting between them. Germline-derived CDR1 and CDR2 are MNHNY and SVGAGI (reference sequence). CDR3 in DNA: TGTGCCAGCAGTTACGGTGAGGGCTTGGGGAACTATGGCTACACCTTC. The encoded protein is CASSYGEGLGNYGYTF.

V gene TRBV7-8 combines with J gene TRBJ1-4; TRBD1 might be the D (5 bases). CDR3 length: 15 residues. V was cut by 5 bases and J by 8 bases, with 18 bases left in between. CDR1 is SGHVS, CDR2 FQNEAQ, per germline. The chain's CDR3 is CASSPRALGDEKLFF. CDR3 in DNA: TGTGCCAGCAGCCCCCGGGCCCTGGGGGACGAAAAACTGTTTTTT.

J is TRBJ2-3 and V is TRBV7-2; 8 nucleotides line up with TRBD1. The CDR3 runs to 15 residues. Germline V lookup: CDR1 SGHTA, CDR2 FQGNSA. J lost 6 bases, V lost 5 bases, and 10 bases had no gene match. The CDR3 loop is CASSPTGVPRDTQYF. CDR3 sequence (DNA): TGTGCCAGCAGCCCGACAGGGGTGCCTCGGGATACGCAGTATTTT.

The gene calls are TRBV7-2 and TRBJ2-1; maybe TRBD2 (6 bases). Looked up from germline, CDR1 is SGHTA and CDR2 is FQGNSA. Trimming shortened V by 1 base and J by 8 bases, and 9 bases separated the two germline ends. This CDR3 is 13 amino acids long. The CDR3 DNA reads as TGTGCCAGCAGCTTAGAATCGGGAGATGAGCAGTTCTTC. Translating it yields CASSLESGDEQFF.

This chain uses TRBV7-2 with TRBJ2-1; a possible D gene is TRBD1 (6 bases). The V gene lost 4 bases and the J gene lost 4 bases, with 17 bases spanning the gap. The V gene's germline CDR1 is SGHTA and CDR2 FQGNSA. CDR3 length: 16 residues. Here the CDR3 reads CASSWQGHQTYNEQFF. DNA for the CDR3: TGTGCCAGCAGCTGGCAGGGGCATCAGACATACAATGAGCAGTTCTTC.

The chain has TRBV6-2 or TRBV6-3 and TRBJ2-6; TRBD1 matches at 9 bases. Germline V gene sequence: CDR1 MNHEY, CDR2 SVGEGT. V shed 2 bases, J shed 2 bases, and the junction held 10 bases outside the gene matches. The CDR3 extends over 19 amino acids. The CDR3 DNA sequence: TGTGCCAGCAGTTACCCTATCGGGACAGGGTTGGCTGGGGCCAACGTCCTGACTTTC. It specifies CASSYPIGTGLAGANVLTF.

The chain uses TRBV5-1 and TRBJ2-5, with D possibly matching TRBD2 (5 bases). Trimming cost V 4 bases and J 2 bases, with 9 bases left between them. This CDR3 region has 13 residues. The germline V gene has CDR1 SGHRS and CDR2 YFSETQ. The CDR3 DNA sequence: TGCGCCAGCAGCAGAGGACTGCAAGAGACCCAGTACTTC. This gives the protein CASSRGLQETQYF. Together with reference TRBV5-1 and TRBJ2-5, the CDR3 gives the full variable domain: KAGVTQTPRYLIKTRGQQVTLSCSPISGHRSVSWYQQTPGQGLQFLFEYFSETQRNKGNFPGRFSGRQFSNSRSEMNVSTLELGDSALYLCASSRGLQETQYFGPGTRLLVL.

This clone has only one observation. The chain links TRBV27 to TRBJ2-5, with 7 bases that match TRBD2. The CDR3 contains 18 residues. Germline loops: CDR1 MNHEY, CDR2 SMNVEV (reference sequence). V lost 9 bases, J lost 5 bases, and 24 bases stayed unmatched. In DNA, the CDR3 is TGTGCCAGTCAATATATAGGGGCTAGCGGTCTTAAGGGGGAGACCCAGTACTTC. Translation gives CASQYIGASGLKGETQYF.

This clone was counted once. This chain connects TRBV11-1 to TRBJ2-1; a possible D gene is TRBD2 (6 bases). The CDR3 is 14 amino acids. V was trimmed by 3 bases and J by 3 bases, leaving 9 bases between them. Germline V gene lookup returns CDR1 SGHAT and CDR2 FQDESV (reference sequence). DNA of the CDR3: TGTGCCAGCAGCTTGCGCGGGAACTACAATGAGCAGTTCTTC. Translating it yields CASSLRGNYNEQFF.